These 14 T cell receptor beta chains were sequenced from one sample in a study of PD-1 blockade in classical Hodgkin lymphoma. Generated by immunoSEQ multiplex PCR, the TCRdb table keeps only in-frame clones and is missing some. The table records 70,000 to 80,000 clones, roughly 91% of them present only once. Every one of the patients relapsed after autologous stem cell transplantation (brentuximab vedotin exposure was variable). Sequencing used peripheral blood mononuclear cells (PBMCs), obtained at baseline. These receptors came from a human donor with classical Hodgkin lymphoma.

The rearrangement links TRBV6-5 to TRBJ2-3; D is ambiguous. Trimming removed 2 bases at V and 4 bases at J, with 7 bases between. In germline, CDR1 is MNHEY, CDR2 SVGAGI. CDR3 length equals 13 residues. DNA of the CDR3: TGTGCCAGCAGTTACGGTGTGGCAGATACGCAGTATTTT. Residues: CASSYGVADTQYF.

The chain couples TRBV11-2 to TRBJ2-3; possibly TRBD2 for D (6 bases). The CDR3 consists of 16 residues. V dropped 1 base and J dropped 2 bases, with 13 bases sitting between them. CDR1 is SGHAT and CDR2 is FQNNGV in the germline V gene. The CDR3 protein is CASSLVMRLVTDTQYF. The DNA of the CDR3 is TGTGCCAGCAGCTTAGTTATGAGACTAGTCACAGATACGCAGTATTTT.

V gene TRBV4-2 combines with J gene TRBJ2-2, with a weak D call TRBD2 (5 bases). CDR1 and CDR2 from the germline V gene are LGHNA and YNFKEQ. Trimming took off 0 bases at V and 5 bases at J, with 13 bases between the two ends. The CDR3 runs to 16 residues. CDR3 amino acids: CASSQEWGDVTGELFF. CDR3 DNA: TGTGCCAGCAGCCAAGAGTGGGGAGACGTGACCGGGGAGCTGTTTTTT.

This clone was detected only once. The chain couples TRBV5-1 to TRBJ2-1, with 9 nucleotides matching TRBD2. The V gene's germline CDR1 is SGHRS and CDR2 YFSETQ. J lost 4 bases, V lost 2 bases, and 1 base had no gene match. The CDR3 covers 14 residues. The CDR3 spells CASSLSGGYNEQFF. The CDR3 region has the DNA TGCGCCAGCAGCTTAAGCGGGGGGTACAATGAGCAGTTCTTC.

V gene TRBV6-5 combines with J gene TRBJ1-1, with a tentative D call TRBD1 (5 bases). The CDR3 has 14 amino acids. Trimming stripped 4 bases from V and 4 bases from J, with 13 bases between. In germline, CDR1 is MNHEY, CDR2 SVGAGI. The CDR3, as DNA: TGTGCCAGCAGTTCTTTTTGGGGGGGCACTGAAGCTTTCTTT. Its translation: CASSSFWGGTEAFF.

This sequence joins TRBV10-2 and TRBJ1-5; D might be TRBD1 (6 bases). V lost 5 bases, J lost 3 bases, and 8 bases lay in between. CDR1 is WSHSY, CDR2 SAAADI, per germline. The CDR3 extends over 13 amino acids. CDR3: CASSTGLNQPQHF. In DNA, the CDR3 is TGCGCCAGCAGTACAGGGCTCAATCAGCCCCAGCATTTT.

In nucleotides, the CDR3 is TGCACCAGCAGCCAAGTGGGTCTAGCGGGGGGGTTATCTTCGGCAGATACGCAGTATTTT. Amino acid sequence: CTSSQVGLAGGLSSADTQYF. V usage is TRBV1 and J usage is TRBJ2-3; the table's D call of TRBD2 was not tested on the DNA. TRBV1 is assigned pseudogene status. CDR3 size: 20 residues.

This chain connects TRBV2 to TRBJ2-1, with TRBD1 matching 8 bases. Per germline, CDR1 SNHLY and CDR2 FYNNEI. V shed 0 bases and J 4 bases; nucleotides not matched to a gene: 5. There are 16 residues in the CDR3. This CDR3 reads CASSEARQGSYNEQFF. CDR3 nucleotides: TGTGCCAGCAGTGAAGCGCGACAGGGGAGTTACAATGAGCAGTTCTTC.

This CDR3 is CASTGTGGLREQYF. For the CDR3, the DNA is TGTGCCAGCACCGGGACAGGGGGCTTGCGCGAGCAGTACTTC. V usage is TRBV6-6 and J usage is TRBJ2-7; TRBD1 matches 12 bases. Looked up from germline, CDR1 is MNHNY and CDR2 is SVGAGI (reference sequence). The CDR3 runs 14 residues. J lost 6 bases, V lost 7 bases, and 7 bases had no gene match.

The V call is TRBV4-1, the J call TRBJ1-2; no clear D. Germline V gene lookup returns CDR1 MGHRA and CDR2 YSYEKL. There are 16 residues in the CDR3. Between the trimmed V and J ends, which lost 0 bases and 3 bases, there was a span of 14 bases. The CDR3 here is CASSQDADRSYYGYTF. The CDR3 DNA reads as TGCGCCAGCAGCCAAGACGCAGATCGGTCTTACTATGGCTACACCTTC.

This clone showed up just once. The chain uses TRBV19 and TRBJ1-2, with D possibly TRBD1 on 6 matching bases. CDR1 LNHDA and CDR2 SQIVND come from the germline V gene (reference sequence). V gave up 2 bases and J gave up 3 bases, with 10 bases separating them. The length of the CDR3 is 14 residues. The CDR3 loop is CASSITGQYYGYTF. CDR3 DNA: TGTGCCAGTAGTATAACCGGACAGTACTATGGCTACACCTTC.

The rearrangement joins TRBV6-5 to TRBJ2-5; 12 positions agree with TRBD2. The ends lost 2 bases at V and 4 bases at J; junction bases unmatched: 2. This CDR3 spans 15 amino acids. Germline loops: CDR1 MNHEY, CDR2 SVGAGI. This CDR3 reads CASSYRGLAGETQYF. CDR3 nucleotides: TGTGCCAGCAGTTACAGGGGACTAGCGGGAGAGACCCAGTACTTC.

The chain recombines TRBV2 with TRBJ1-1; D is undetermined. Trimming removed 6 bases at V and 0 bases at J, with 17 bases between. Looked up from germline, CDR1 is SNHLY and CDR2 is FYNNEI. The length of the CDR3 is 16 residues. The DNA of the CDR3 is TGTGCCAGCAGGCCAACGGAGGGAGGCATGAACACTGAAGCTTTCTTT. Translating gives CASRPTEGGMNTEAFF. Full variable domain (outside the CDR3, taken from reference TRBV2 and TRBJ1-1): EPEVTQTPSHQVTQMGQEVILRCVPISNHLYFYWYRQILGQKVEFLVSFYNNEISEKSEIFDDQFSVERPDGSNFTLKIRSTKLEDSAMYFCASRPTEGGMNTEAFFGQGTRLTVV.

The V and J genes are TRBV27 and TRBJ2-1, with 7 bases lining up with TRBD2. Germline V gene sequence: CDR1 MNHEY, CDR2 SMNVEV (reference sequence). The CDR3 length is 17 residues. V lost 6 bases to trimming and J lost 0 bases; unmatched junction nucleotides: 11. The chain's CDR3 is CASSSGEGLSSYNEQFF. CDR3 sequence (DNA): TGTGCCAGCAGCTCTGGGGAGGGCCTGAGCTCCTACAATGAGCAGTTCTTC.